This passage covers 27 T cell receptor beta chains from one sample sequenced in a study of T cell responses to AZD1222 COVID-19 vaccine. Produced via immunoSEQ multiplex PCR; TCRdb's table is partial and in-frame only. Of about 130,000 clones listed, roughly 85% were seen once; the top ten hold about 1.6%. The material was peripheral blood, obtained on day 0 of AZD1222 vaccination. These receptor sequences come from an adult in good health.

The chain carries TRBV27 and TRBJ2-5, with D possibly being TRBD1 (6 bases). This CDR3 spans 14 amino acids. Germline V lookup: CDR1 MNHEY, CDR2 SMNVEV (reference sequence). With 2 bases removed from V and 2 bases from J, the gap between germline ends came to 9 bases. The DNA of the CDR3 is TGTGCCAGCAGTTTAAGACAGGCACAAGAGACCCAGTACTTC. This encodes CASSLRQAQETQYF.

V is TRBV30 and J is TRBJ1-1, with no clear D. V was trimmed by 2 bases and J by 5 bases, leaving 12 bases between them. Looked up from germline, CDR1 is GTSNPN and CDR2 is SVGIG (reference sequence). The CDR3 runs to 13 residues. In DNA, the CDR3 is TGTGCCTGGAGTCTGGCCGTTGGGACTGAAGCTTTCTTT. Its protein product is CAWSLAVGTEAFF. The full variable domain, completed using reference TRBV30 and TRBJ1-1, is SQTIHQWPATLVQPVGSPLSLECTVEGTSNPNLYWYRQAAGRGLQLLFYSVGIGQISSEVPQNLSASRPQDRQFILSSKKLLLSDSGFYLCAWSLAVGTEAFFGQGTRLTVV.

The chain couples TRBV5-1 to TRBJ1-6; 7 nucleotides align to TRBD1. The germline CDR1 and CDR2 sequences are SGHRS and YFSETQ. Trimming at V came to 0 bases and at J to 5 bases, leaving 11 bases not matched to a gene. The CDR3 is 18 residues long. The CDR3 protein is CASSLEAGGPPDNSPLHF. The CDR3 DNA reads TGCGCCAGCAGCTTGGAGGCAGGGGGTCCCCCGGATAATTCACCCCTCCACTTT.

The V call is TRBV25-1, the J call TRBJ1-2; TRBD1 might be the D (6 bases). V lost 6 bases and J 4 bases, leaving 12 bases between the germline ends. The germline CDR1 and CDR2 sequences are MGHDK and SYGVNS. This CDR3 comprises 13 residues. The CDR3 region is CASSRSGVYGYTF. As DNA, the CDR3 is TGTGCCAGCAGCCGATCAGGGGTCTATGGCTACACCTTC.

The chain employs TRBV5-5 and TRBJ1-6; D may be TRBD1 (5 bases). Germline V gene lookup returns CDR1 SGHKS and CDR2 YYEKEE (reference sequence). CDR3 size: 15 residues. With 4 bases removed from V and 7 bases from J, the gap between germline ends came to 15 bases. CDR3 in DNA: TGTGCCAGCAGCCTAAACGGGGGAAAGAATTCACCCCTCCACTTT. Encoded protein: CASSLNGGKNSPLHF.

The chain recombines TRBV24-1 with TRBJ2-7, with 11 bases lining up with TRBD1. With 2 bases clipped from V and 0 bases from J, the junction kept 2 bases outside the gene matches. CDR3 size: 16 residues. Germline V gene data show CDR1 as KGHDR and CDR2 as SFDVKD. CDR3 loop: CATSDYGTGGSYEQYF. CDR3 DNA: TGTGCCACCAGTGATTACGGGACAGGGGGCTCCTACGAGCAGTACTTC.

This chain connects TRBV2 to TRBJ2-5; 7 nucleotides align to TRBD2. There are 15 residues in the CDR3. V dropped 6 bases and J dropped 5; count of bases not matched to a gene: 12. Germline lookup yields CDR1 SNHLY and CDR2 FYNNEI. The CDR3 loop is CASRASPGLGETQYF. CDR3 in DNA: TGTGCCAGCAGGGCATCGCCTGGACTAGGGGAGACCCAGTACTTC.

CDR3 residues: CAWSSSLRWELPQHF. The CDR3 DNA reads TGTGCCTGGAGTTCGAGTCTCCGCTGGGAGCTGCCCCAGCATTTT. The chain recombines TRBV30 with TRBJ1-5; no clear D. In germline, CDR1 is GTSNPN, CDR2 SVGIG (reference sequence). Deletions cut 2 bases from V and 9 bases from J, with 20 bases between. The length of the CDR3 is 15 residues. Drawing the rest from reference TRBV30 and TRBJ1-5, the complete variable domain is SQTIHQWPATLVQPVGSPLSLECTVEGTSNPNLYWYRQAAGRGLQLLFYSVGIGQISSEVPQNLSASRPQDRQFILSSKKLLLSDSGFYLCAWSSSLRWELPQHFGDGTRLSIL.

V gene TRBV5-4 combines with J gene TRBJ1-1, with D possibly TRBD1 on 5 matching bases. V lost 0 bases to trimming and J lost 5 bases, with 11 bases between them. The CDR3 has 14 amino acids. The germline V gene has CDR1 SGHNT and CDR2 YYREEE (reference sequence). CDR3 in amino acids: CASSLVGEGTEAFF. CDR3 in DNA: TGTGCCAGCAGCTTGGTGGGGGAGGGTACTGAAGCTTTCTTT.

This chain connects TRBV6-4 to TRBJ1-2; D ambiguous. Germline CDR1 reads MRHNA; CDR2 reads SNTAGT. The germline V and J ends were trimmed by 0 bases and 2 bases, with 10 bases remaining between them. The CDR3 sequence is 15 residues long. The CDR3 spells CASSDSGGLNYGYTF. The CDR3 DNA is TGTGCCAGCAGTGACTCGGGTGGCCTGAACTATGGCTACACCTTC.

The chain has TRBV6-5 and TRBJ1-1; D gene uncertain. With 8 bases removed from V and 2 bases from J, the gap between germline ends came to 15 bases. Germline V lookup: CDR1 MNHEY, CDR2 SVGAGI. This CDR3 has 14 residues. The CDR3 nucleotides read TGTGCCAGCCCCCAAGGGTCTTTAAACACTGAAGCTTTCTTT. Translated, it gives CASPQGSLNTEAFF.

This chain connects TRBV7-2 to TRBJ2-5, with D possibly matching TRBD1 (5 bases). Germline CDR1 reads SGHTA; CDR2 reads FQGNSA. CDR3 length: 13 amino acids. V was pared by 0 bases and J by 6 bases, with 8 bases between. The CDR3 coding sequence is TGTGCCAGCAGCTTAGCTGTGGGGCAGACCCAGTACTTC. Encoded protein: CASSLAVGQTQYF.

The rearrangement joins TRBV21-1 to TRBJ1-2. TRBV21-1 constitutes a pseudogene. The CDR3 consists of 11 residues. CDR3 DNA sequence: TGTGCTATCCCGGAGGCCTATGGCTACACCTTC. Translated, it gives CAIPEAYGYTF.

V is TRBV11-3 and J is TRBJ2-5, with D perhaps TRBD2 (6 bases). The CDR3 has 16 residues. The V end was cut by 0 bases, the J end by 5 bases, with 16 bases between. CDR1 and CDR2 (germline): SGHNT, YENEEA. This CDR3 reads CASSLEAASESETQYF. The CDR3 DNA is TGTGCCAGCAGCTTAGAGGCGGCTAGCGAGTCTGAGACCCAGTACTTC.

The chain links TRBV30 to TRBJ2-3, with a possible D match to TRBD2 (7 bases). Germline V lookup: CDR1 GTSNPN, CDR2 SVGIG (reference sequence). The CDR3 has 14 residues. V was trimmed by 0 bases and J by 3 bases, leaving 10 bases between them. CDR3 protein: CAWSVGGATDTQYF. CDR3 coding DNA: TGTGCCTGGAGTGTTGGGGGGGCGACAGATACGCAGTATTTT.

The CDR3 sequence is CATWDVSNYGYTF. CDR3 nucleotide sequence: TGTGCCACCTGGGACGTTTCTAACTATGGCTACACCTTC. The chain employs TRBV27 and TRBJ1-2, with D possibly matching TRBD1 (5 bases). The germline gives CDR1 MNHEY, CDR2 SMNVEV (reference sequence). The length of the CDR3 is 13 residues. V dropped 10 bases and J dropped 0 bases, with 12 bases sitting between them.

This clone was seen a single time. This rearrangement joins TRBV19 to TRBJ1-3; TRBD1 is a possible D gene (6 bases). Per the germline V gene, CDR1 is LNHDA and CDR2 is SQIVND (reference sequence). V was trimmed by 5 bases and J by 4 bases, leaving 12 bases between them. This CDR3 has 14 amino acids. This chain's CDR3 is CASSLRTEGNTIYF. The CDR3 nucleotides read TGTGCCAGTAGTCTAAGGACAGAGGGAAACACCATATATTTT.

The chain couples TRBV5-4 to TRBJ2-7, with a possible D match to TRBD2 (5 bases). The CDR3 runs 15 residues. V shed 1 base and J shed 0 bases, with 11 bases lying between them. Germline V lookup: CDR1 SGHNT, CDR2 YYREEE (reference sequence). CDR3 in amino acids: CASSLRWESSYEQYF. The CDR3 coding sequence is TGTGCCAGCAGCTTGAGGTGGGAGAGCTCCTACGAGCAGTACTTC.

V gene TRBV7-9 combines with J gene TRBJ2-1; maybe TRBD2 (6 bases). Germline V gives CDR1 SEHNR, CDR2 FQNEAQ (reference sequence). This CDR3 has 14 amino acids. V lost 9 bases and J 0 bases, leaving 12 bases between the germline ends. CDR3 sequence: CASRDGSSYNEQFF. The CDR3 coding sequence is TGTGCCAGTAGGGACGGGAGCTCCTACAATGAGCAGTTCTTC.

The chain joins TRBV9 to TRBJ1-3; D is ambiguous. Trimming removed 5 bases at V and 4 bases at J, with 4 bases between. The CDR3 spans 11 residues. From germline, CDR1 is SGDLS and CDR2 YYNGEE. DNA for the CDR3: TGTGCCAGCAGAAAAGGAAACACCATATATTTT. This translates into CASRKGNTIYF.

V is TRBV4-3 and J is TRBJ1-6; 10 nucleotides line up with TRBD1. CDR1 and CDR2 from the germline V gene are LGHNA and YSLEER. The J segment lost 9 bases and the V segment lost 0 bases, leaving 11 bases of the junction unmatched. The CDR3 extends over 18 amino acids. The CDR3 DNA follows: TGCGCCAGCAGCCAAGACACGGGACAGGGGAGGGCAGGTTCACCCCTCCACTTT. Amino acid sequence: CASSQDTGQGRAGSPLHF.

The rearrangement links TRBV19 to TRBJ1-4, with a possible D match to TRBD1 (5 bases). Germline V gives CDR1 LNHDA, CDR2 SQIVND (reference sequence). There are 18 residues in the CDR3. The germline V and J ends were trimmed by 3 bases and 2 bases, with 19 bases remaining between them. Here the CDR3 reads CASSMDTSGGWTNEKLFF. The CDR3 DNA reads as TGTGCCAGTAGTATGGACACAAGTGGGGGTTGGACTAATGAAAAACTGTTTTTT.

The chain employs TRBV6-5 and TRBJ1-2, with D unclear. The CDR3 loop spans 13 amino acids. CDR1 and CDR2 from the germline V gene are MNHEY and SVGAGI. Trimming removed 0 bases from V and 6 bases from J, with 8 bases in between. CDR3 sequence (DNA): TGTGCCAGCAGTTACTCGAGTGGAAATGGCTACACCTTC. Translated: CASSYSSGNGYTF.

This chain's CDR3 is CASSLAGLTSGSYEQYF. The CDR3 bases are TGTGCCAGCAGCTTAGCGGGGTTGACTAGCGGGAGCTACGAGCAGTACTTC. The chain couples TRBV7-2 to TRBJ2-7; 12 nucleotides align to TRBD2. Losses at the gene ends were 0 bases for V and 3 bases for J; bases not matched to a gene: 6. The CDR3 sequence is 17 residues long. Germline CDR1 SGHTA, CDR2 FQGNSA.

The chain is built from TRBV30 and TRBJ1-1; 8 bases are a match to TRBD1. Germline V gives CDR1 GTSNPN, CDR2 SVGIG (reference sequence). The CDR3 has 15 residues. Trimming cost V 2 bases and J 3 bases; bases outside gene matches: 8. CDR3 amino acids: CAWSRPDRVDTEAFF. For the CDR3, the DNA is TGTGCCTGGAGTCGACCGGACAGGGTGGACACTGAAGCTTTCTTT.

The chain is built from TRBV6-5 and TRBJ2-7; D remains unclear. Trimming left V 6 bases short and J 2 bases short, with 11 bases between. CDR1 is MNHEY, CDR2 SVGAGI, per germline. The CDR3 totals 13 residues. The CDR3 DNA follows: TGTGCCAGCAGGCCCACAGTTGCCTACGAGCAGTACTTC. It translates to CASRPTVAYEQYF.

The V call is TRBV3-1 (or the pseudogene TRBV3-2), the J call TRBJ1-3; no clear D gene. In germline, CDR1 is LGHDT, CDR2 YNNKEL (reference sequence). The ends were cut back, 3 bases at V and 2 bases at J, with 8 bases in the middle. The CDR3 loop spans 14 amino acids. The CDR3 nucleotides are TGTGCCAGCAGCCAGGTGGTAACTGGAAACACCATATATTTT. This gives the protein CASSQVVTGNTIYF.